What follows are 17 T cell receptor beta chains derived from one specimen sequenced in a study of T-cell memory formation after mild COVID-19. TCRdb redid the calling of the 5' RACE reads with MiXCR, one entry per CDR3 protein. The sample yields some 100,000 distinct CDR3 sequences, roughly 10% seen once. The sequencing input was PBMCs or a T cell subset sorted from them (not recorded which). Source of these receptors: a man younger than 35 who had mild COVID-19 (a few samples of this study predate the infection). Cell type and time point are not known.

This clonotype has only a few counts. The J gene is TRBJ2-5, the V gene TRBV6-6, with D uncertain. V was shortened by 6 bases and J by 0 bases, with 8 bases between the two germline ends. The length of the CDR3 is 13 residues. Per germline, CDR1 MNHNY and CDR2 SVGAGI (reference sequence). CDR3 DNA sequence: TGTGCCAGCAGCTTCGGACACCAAGAGACCCAGTACTTC. This codes for CASSFGHQETQYF.

The CDR3 loop is CASSFGGGGSDTQYF. The DNA of the CDR3 is TGTGCCAGCAGCTTCGGCGGGGGCGGGTCAGATACGCAGTATTTT. V gene TRBV7-6 combines with J gene TRBJ2-3; D perhaps matches TRBD2 (7 bases). V lost 3 bases and J 4 bases, leaving 14 bases between the germline ends. The CDR3 contains 15 residues. Germline V gene data show CDR1 as SGHVS and CDR2 as FNYEAQ.

This clonotype was seen only a few times. The rearrangement joins TRBV7-9 to TRBJ1-2; D is ambiguous. The CDR3 spans 14 residues. Germline assignment: CDR1 SEHNR and CDR2 FQNEAQ (reference sequence). Deletions cut 8 bases from V and 2 bases from J, with 15 bases between. The CDR3 sequence: CASGSGAENYGYTF. The CDR3 DNA reads as TGTGCCAGCGGGTCCGGCGCAGAGAACTATGGCTACACCTTC.

This clonotype appeared a few times. CDR3 in amino acids: CASSLFPGGYEQYF. Here the CDR3 DNA reads TGTGCCAGCAGTTTATTCCCAGGGGGCTACGAGCAGTACTTC. This rearrangement joins TRBV27 to TRBJ2-7; 7 positions match TRBD1. The CDR3 is made up of 14 amino acids. Germline V gene sequence: CDR1 MNHEY, CDR2 SMNVEV (reference sequence). Losses at the gene ends were 1 base for V and 3 bases for J; bases not matched to a gene: 3.

The genes are TRBV7-6 and TRBJ2-5; a weak D match, TRBD1 (6 bases). V lost 0 bases to trimming and J lost 2 bases, with 7 bases between them. This CDR3 has 14 residues. Germline V lookup: CDR1 SGHVS, CDR2 FNYEAQ. CDR3 sequence reads: CASSLARGQETQYF. The CDR3 coding sequence is TGTGCCAGCAGCTTAGCCAGGGGTCAAGAGACCCAGTACTTC.

This clonotype was seen a handful of times. The chain is built from TRBV6-5 and TRBJ2-2; perhaps TRBD2 as D (7 bases). Trimming removed 8 bases from V and 3 bases from J, with 16 bases in between. CDR3 length: 15 amino acids. Germline CDR1 and CDR2: MNHEY and SVGAGI. CDR3 in amino acids: CASGGRGVDTGELFF. The CDR3 DNA follows: TGTGCCAGCGGGGGGAGGGGGGTTGACACCGGGGAGCTGTTTTTT.

The chain joins TRBV11-3 to TRBJ2-7, with TRBD1 matching 7 bases. V dropped 11 bases and J dropped 3; count of bases not matched to a gene: 7. The germline V gene encodes CDR1 SGHNT and CDR2 YENEEA. CDR3 length: 12 residues. DNA of the CDR3: TGTGCCCTTCCGACAGGGCTCTACGAGCAGTACGTC. It translates to CALPTGLYEQYV.

This clonotype was seen only a few times. The chain combines TRBV7-6 with TRBJ2-2, with D perhaps TRBD1 (6 bases). The CDR3 length is 13 residues. Deletions cut 6 bases from V and 6 bases from J, with 11 bases between. Per germline, CDR1 SGHVS and CDR2 FNYEAQ. The CDR3 DNA reads TGTGCCAGCAGTCCAACAGGGTCCGGGGAGCTGTTTTTT. Encoded protein: CASSPTGSGELFF.

This clonotype was seen more than once but under ten times. The chain uses TRBV4-1 and TRBJ2-6, with TRBD2 as a possible D gene (6 bases). Germline lookup yields CDR1 MGHRA and CDR2 YSYEKL. The CDR3 extends over 17 amino acids. The V and J ends lost 4 bases and 1 base respectively, with 14 bases between them. CDR3 DNA: TGCGCCAGCAGCCGACCAGGACTACCTTCTGGGGCCAACGTCCTGACTTTC. It is translated as CASSRPGLPSGANVLTF.

The V call is TRBV4-1, the J call TRBJ2-7, with TRBD2 matching over 10 bases. CDR3 length: 17 amino acids. CDR1 and CDR2 (germline): MGHRA, YSYEKL. J was trimmed by 3 bases and V by 0 bases; bases with no gene match: 8. Here the CDR3 reads CASSQDLLAGNFYEQYF. CDR3 coding DNA: TGCGCCAGCAGCCAAGACCTACTAGCGGGGAACTTCTACGAGCAGTACTTC.

This chain connects TRBV6-1 to TRBJ2-7; 9 nucleotides agree with TRBD1. Germline V gene data show CDR1 as MNHNS and CDR2 as SASEGT. This CDR3 has 14 amino acids. Trimming cost V 4 bases and J 8 bases; bases outside gene matches: 9. CDR3 nucleotide sequence: TGTGCCAGCAGTGGTGGGACAGGGACTCGGAAGCAGTACGTC. Its protein product is CASSGGTGTRKQYV.

The table lists this clonotype with a count of one. J is TRBJ2-1 and V is TRBV7-9, with unresolved D. The CDR3 covers 14 residues. Germline V CDR1 and CDR2: SEHNR, FQNEAQ (reference sequence). Trimming pared 4 bases from V and 8 bases from J, leaving 15 bases between. The CDR3 sequence is CASSSGSRIDEQFF. CDR3 sequence (DNA): TGTGCCAGCAGCTCCGGCTCCAGGATCGATGAGCAGTTCTTC.

This chain links TRBV7-6 with TRBJ2-3, with D unclear. The CDR3 runs 13 residues. Germline V CDR1 and CDR2: SGHVS, FNYEAQ. The germline V and J ends were trimmed by 2 bases and 4 bases, with 7 bases remaining between them. CDR3 sequence reads: CASSLLLADTQYF. The CDR3 DNA is TGTGCCAGCAGCTTACTTTTGGCAGATACGCAGTATTTT.

This clonotype was seen ten or more times. V is TRBV4-3 and J is TRBJ2-5; D could derive from TRBD1 or TRBD2 (6 bases each). This CDR3 region has 14 residues. V was pared by 1 base and J by 4 bases, with 10 bases between. Germline V lookup: CDR1 LGHNA, CDR2 YSLEER. CDR3: CASSQVGGGETQYF. The CDR3 DNA follows: TGCGCCAGCAGCCAAGTCGGGGGCGGAGAGACCCAGTACTTC.

V gene TRBV7-9 combines with J gene TRBJ1-6, with 7 bases identical to TRBD1. The ends lost 5 bases at V and 10 bases at J; junction bases unmatched: 17. Germline CDR1 reads SEHNR; CDR2 reads FQNEAQ (reference sequence). The CDR3 spans 17 residues. CDR3 region: CASSPPDRASLESPLHF. DNA of the CDR3: TGTGCCAGCAGCCCACCTGACAGGGCGTCCCTCGAGTCACCCCTCCACTTT.

The chain uses TRBV5-1 and TRBJ2-7, with D perhaps assigned TRBD1 or TRBD2 (5 bases each). The germline V gene encodes CDR1 SGHRS and CDR2 YFSETQ. V was trimmed by 3 bases and J by 3 bases, leaving 10 bases between them. The CDR3 spans 13 residues. This CDR3 reads CASSWGPNYEQYV. The CDR3, as DNA: TGCGCCAGCAGCTGGGGACCCAACTACGAGCAGTACGTC.

The V and J genes are TRBV29-1 and TRBJ1-1; D is perhaps TRBD1 (5 bases). Germline V gene lookup returns CDR1 SQVTM and CDR2 ANQGSEA. This CDR3 is built from 14 residues. Between the trimmed V and J ends, which lost 1 base and 5 bases, there was a span of 14 bases. The CDR3, as DNA: TGCAGCGTTGAAGGGGGCAGGGCCGGGACTGAAGCTTTCTTT. This sequence encodes CSVEGGRAGTEAFF.